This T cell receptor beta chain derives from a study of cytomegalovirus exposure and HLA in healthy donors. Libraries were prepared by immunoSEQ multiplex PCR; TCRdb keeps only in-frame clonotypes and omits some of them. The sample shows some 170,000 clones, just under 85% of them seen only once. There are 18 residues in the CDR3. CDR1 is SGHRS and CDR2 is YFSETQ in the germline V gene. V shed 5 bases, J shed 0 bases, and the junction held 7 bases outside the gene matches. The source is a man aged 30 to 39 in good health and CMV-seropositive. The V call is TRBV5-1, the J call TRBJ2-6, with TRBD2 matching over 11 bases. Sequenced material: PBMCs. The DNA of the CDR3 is TGCGCCAGCAGGCCGACTAGCGGGGCGAGCTCTGGGGCCAACGTCCTGACTTTC. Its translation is CASRPTSGASSGANVLTF. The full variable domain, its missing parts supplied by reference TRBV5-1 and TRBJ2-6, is KAGVTQTPRYLIKTRGQQVTLSCSPISGHRSVSWYQQTPGQGLQFLFEYFSETQRNKGNFPGRFSGRQFSNSRSEMNVSTLELGDSALYLCASRPTSGASSGANVLTFGAGSRLTVL.